The sequence of this TCR beta chain was determined in a study of beta chain features in type 1 diabetes. This CDR3 comprises 16 residues. With 4 bases clipped from V and 5 bases from J, the junction kept 6 bases outside the gene matches. Germline-derived CDR1 and CDR2 are LNHNV and YYDKDF (reference sequence). Since all of the isolated RNA was reverse transcribed, expressed TCRB transcripts were what got sequenced. Produced via immunoSEQ multiplex PCR; TCRdb's table is partial and in-frame only. The data show 35,000 or so clones, with roughly 64% seen just once and 2% to 2.5% held by the top ten. Each of the CD4+ naive, central memory, regulatory and stem cell-like memory populations was sorted via CD45RO/CCR7/CD25/CD127/CD95/CD27.

The sequence was collected from a woman aged 25 to 39 in good health. V usage is TRBV15 and J usage is TRBJ2-1; 12 nucleotides line up with TRBD2. The sequencing sample was made of Tregs from blood. This CDR3 reads CATSTFLAGGHNEQFF. The CDR3 DNA reads as TGTGCCACCAGCACTTTCCTAGCGGGAGGGCACAATGAGCAGTTCTTC.